This T cell receptor beta chain was retrieved from a study of spatial heterogeneity in lung cancer. In the study overall: Any follow-up PBMC samples that were available went on to be sequenced, and the median time to follow-up was roughly two years after resection. Compared with alpha-chain sequences, beta-chain sequences were consistently detected in greater numbers.

One entry per CDR3 protein results from TCRdb running MiXCR on the 5' RACE reads. The profile covers about 120,000 distinct CDR3 sequences, with less than 15% appearing a single time and roughly 17% taken by the ten largest. This CDR3 has 15 residues. Deletions cut 5 bases from V and 4 bases from J, with 15 bases between. The germline V gene has CDR1 SEHNR and CDR2 FQNEAQ (reference sequence). Time point of the sample: blood at routine non-recurrence follow-up after resection. Unsorted whole RNA of tumor, nontumor lung or frozen PBMC was sequenced. With respect to this clonotype: Its antigen is currently unknown.

General study points: Whereas they appeared in blood less at follow-up, ubiquitous expanded tumor TCRs appeared there more at resection.

This chain joins TRBV7-9 and TRBJ1-5; D call uncertain. This specimen was PBMCs, taken at follow-up. The TCR originated in a male donor with early-stage non-small cell lung cancer. For the CDR3, the DNA is TGTGCCAGCAGCCCCGGGCCCGAGGATAATCAGCCCCAGCATTTT. Amino acids: CASSPGPEDNQPQHF. Using reference TRBV7-9 and TRBJ1-5 for the parts outside the CDR3, the full variable domain is DTGVSQNPRHKITKRGQNVTFRCDPISEHNRLYWYRQTLGQGPEFLTYFQNEAQLEKSRLLSDRFSAERPKGSFSTLEIQRTEQGDSAMYLCASSPGPEDNQPQHFGDGTRLSIL.